This T cell receptor (beta chain) was profiled in a study of radiotherapy plus CTLA-4 blockade in lung cancer. Study details: Objective responses occurred in approximately 18% of patients; 25% to 40% had disease control.

Study outcomes and limitations: The best prediction of response reportedly came from early blood T cell clone dynamics, with interferon-beta.

In regard to this clone: No antigen is known for it.

TCRdb's copy holds only in-frame clones and misses some; the assay was immunoSEQ multiplex PCR. Here the sample spans under 90,000 clones, 60% to 80% being singletons. The starting material was peripheral blood, obtained from a patient treated with radiotherapy plus ipilimumab. This receptor was obtained from a human donor with non-small cell lung cancer that progressed on radiotherapy plus ipilimumab.

The DNA for the CDR3 is TGTGCCAGCAGCCAACTAGGGTCTCTTCCCAATGAGCAGTTCTTC. It yields the protein CASSQLGSLPNEQFF. The V call is TRBV6-5, the J call TRBJ2-1, with D possibly being TRBD2 (5 bases). Germline V gene data show CDR1 as MNHEY and CDR2 as SVGAGI. Between the trimmed V and J ends, which lost 6 bases and 6 bases, there was a span of 18 bases. This CDR3 is built from 15 residues.